The clone carrying this T cell receptor (beta chain) was counted at least ten times. These data originate in a study of neurological immune-mediated disorders. CDR1 is MNHEY, CDR2 SVGEGT, per germline. The CDR3 consists of 11 residues. V dropped 5 bases and J dropped 8 bases, with 7 bases sitting between them. PBMCs stored at -80 C, 2 million in total, were the source of the unsorted libraries. TCRdb re-derived calls from the 5' RACE reads in MiXCR, one entry per CDR3 protein. The sample has roughly 50,000 distinct CDR3 sequences, over 15% seen once. The sequence was obtained from a man in his sixties in good health. The sample comprised PBMCs. The chain couples TRBV6-2 or TRBV6-3 to TRBJ2-1; D is unresolved. This chain's CDR3 is CASSKGHEQFF. The CDR3 nucleotides read TGTGCCAGCAGTAAAGGGCATGAGCAGTTCTTC.